Reported below is one T cell receptor (beta chain). This clonotype appeared a few times. It lacks a known antigen. No base-level quality is on record; no much larger clone is a single base apart. This record belongs to a study of T cell repertoires in cytomegalovirus infection (dated by TCRdb to between 2018 and 2021). General notes on the study: Alongside well-studied HLA-B-restricted epitopes, the peptide stimulations were aimed at recently identified HLA-C-restricted CMV epitopes, whose presentation resists viral immunomodulation. Donor HLA type was relevant to the analysis, as public TCR beta signatures indicated carriage of CMV infection together with the matching HLA type. The investigation overall reported the following: The ex vivo response was dominated by HLA-C-restricted CMV-specific TCR beta clonotypes, which also provided the single most frequent clonotype in two of eight donors. Cumulative frequency of public TCR beta family members discriminated carriers of CMV infection plus the relevant HLA type in this cohort and an independent roughly 320-donor cohort.

A distance of 14 bases separates the germline ends of V and J, which lose 8 bases and 0 bases respectively. The CDR3 holds 14 amino acids from the cysteine to the phenylalanine. Only the CDR3 part of the read is kept: 42 bases, read in frame from the first base. CDR1 SNHLY and CDR2 FYNNEI were looked up in the germline V gene. The treatment or condition label here, explained by the study, means: in vitro stimulation with specific CMV peptide epitopes to enrich CMV-specific T cells. Sequencer: Illumina HiSeq 1500. Through fastp at Q25 and MiXCR, TCRdb rebuilt clones from the public reads, retaining in-frame beta chains. Rows merge per CDR3 protein into single entries with the most common DNA and genes. Across this sample there are around 750,000 distinct CDR3 sequences, with roughly 33% seen only once. The leading ten clones occupy roughly 12% of the sample.

This receptor was identified in a human donor in good health (CMV status not recorded). Some clones in this sample may be carry-over from other donors' samples. Here the sequenced sample was cultured CD8+ T cells from PBMCs, taken from culture after CMV antigen stimulation. Rearrangement joined TRBV2 to TRBJ2-7, with TRBD2 as a weak D call on 7 bases. The CDR3 is CASPRGGNSYEQYF. Read as DNA, the sequence is TGTGCCAGCCCGAGGGGGGGGAACTCCTACGAGCAGTACTTC.